This is a list of T cell receptor beta chains from one sample in a study of T cell responses to AZD1222 COVID-19 vaccine. Sequencing used immunoSEQ multiplex PCR; TCRdb keeps in-frame clones, though not all of them. The table includes more than 150,000 clones, about 87% detected once. This specimen was peripheral blood, taken on day 0 of AZD1222 vaccination. The origin of the receptors is an adult in good health. Both conserved end residues are part of each CDR3. The D gene is left open where the match is weak. Clone size is not always given. Where it is, it says once, few, many or a class for expanded clones.

clone_size	d_call	v_call	j_call	cdr3_nt	cdr3_aa
.	.	TRBV28	TRBJ1-2	TGTGCCAGCACCCCGGGGCCGGGCGACTATGGCTACACCTTC	CASTPGPGDYGYTF
.	.	TRBV18	TRBJ1-1	TGTGCCAGCTCATCATTAAGCGCTTTTGGCACTGAAGCTTTCTTT	CASSSLSAFGTEAFF
.	TRBD1	TRBV24-1	TRBJ1-2	TGTGCCACCAGTGAGTCCGGTACAGGGGCCGGCGGGAGAGGCTACACCTTC	CATSESGTGAGGRGYTF
.	.	TRBV28	TRBJ1-4	TGTGCCAGCAGCACAAACGGCGGGGGACAAAAACTGTTTTTT	CASSTNGGGQKLFF
.	TRBD1	TRBV7-2	TRBJ1-2	TGTGCCAGCAGCACTACAGGGGGCGCGTATGGCTACACCTTC	CASSTTGGAYGYTF
.	.	TRBV19	TRBJ1-2	TGTGCCAGTAGTGACCCCTCCAGGGAAAACTATGGCTACACCTTC	CASSDPSRENYGYTF
.	TRBD1	TRBV6-1	TRBJ1-2	TGTGCCAGCAGTGAGTGGACAGGTTTTAACTATGGCTACACCTTC	CASSEWTGFNYGYTF
once	.	TRBV19	TRBJ1-2	TGTGCCAGTAGTATAACCCCGGGCAGCCGAGGAAACTATGGCTACACCTTC	CASSITPGSRGNYGYTF
.	TRBD1	TRBV19	TRBJ1-2	TGTGCCAGTAGCCGCGGACAGGGAGGTTATGGCTACACCTTC	CASSRGQGGYGYTF
.	.	TRBV5-4	TRBJ1-6	TGTGCCAGCAGCTTCGTCAGGGGAACACATAATTCACCCCTCCACTTT	CASSFVRGTHNSPLHF
.	.	TRBV10-3	TRBJ1-5	TGTGCCACCGCTCAGGGACCGAATCAGCCCCAGCATTTT	CATAQGPNQPQHF
.	.	TRBV10-3	TRBJ2-1	TGTGCCATCAGTGGACAGGTCGTCTACAATGAGCAGTTCTTC	CAISGQVVYNEQFF
.	.	TRBV29-1	TRBJ1-2	TGCAGCGCCTCTACAGGGACGAACTATGGCTACACCTTC	CSASTGTNYGYTF
.	.	TRBV7-6	TRBJ1-1	TGTGCCAGCAGCTCGGGTATGAACACTGAAGCTTTCTTT	CASSSGMNTEAFF
.	.	TRBV7-9	TRBJ2-5	TGTGCCAGCAGCGCTTTGGGAAATCCGGAAGAGACCCAGTACTTC	CASSALGNPEETQYF
once	.	TRBV28	TRBJ1-5	TGTGCCAGCAGTTTCCGGGGGAGGAATCAGCCCCAGCATTTT	CASSFRGRNQPQHF
.	TRBD1	TRBV3-1/TRBV3-2	TRBJ2-7	TGTGCCAGCAGCCTCGGGACAGACAGCTACGAGCAGTACTTC	CASSLGTDSYEQYF
.	TRBD1	TRBV4-1	TRBJ1-1	TGCGCCAGCAGCCAAGTGGACAGGGGGCGCTTGAACACTGAAGCTTTCTTT	CASSQVDRGRLNTEAFF
once	.	TRBV3-1/TRBV3-2	TRBJ1-4	TGTGCCAGCAGCCAAGATAGTACGGTCCTCGTTAATGAAAAACTGTTTTTT	CASSQDSTVLVNEKLFF
.	.	TRBV2	TRBJ1-5	TGTGCCAGCAGTGAACAGGGTGTAAGCAATCAGCCCCAGCATTTT	CASSEQGVSNQPQHF
.	TRBD1	TRBV28	TRBJ1-2	TGTGCCAGCAGTTATCCCCCAGGGGGAGTTAACTATGGCTACACCTTC	CASSYPPGGVNYGYTF